This T cell receptor beta chain was sequenced in a study of blood T cell repertoires in COVID-19. In the authors' methods: Quantification of nucleated cells was approximated via reference gene primer amplification. Profiled with immunoSEQ multiplex PCR; TCRdb holds only in-frame clones, not every one. Clone size and V and J calls were adopted from that table, with D and trimming inferred from the DNA. Of some 400,000 clones listed, roughly 91% are singletons. The CDR3 loop spans 17 amino acids. Trimming took 7 bases from V and 5 from J; bases not matched to a gene: 15. Germline assignment: CDR1 MDHEN and CDR2 SYDVKM.

The genes are TRBV28 and TRBJ1-5; TRBD1 aligns across 9 bases. The material sequenced was PBMCs or T cells enriched from blood (not recorded which). This TCR came from a woman aged 30 to 39 who had recovered from COVID-19. CDR3 residues: CASTQTGTGLMYQPQHF. The CDR3 nucleotides are TGTGCCAGCACCCAAACCGGGACAGGGTTGATGTATCAGCCCCAGCATTTT. Drawing the rest from reference TRBV28 and TRBJ1-5, the complete variable domain is DVKVTQSSRYLVKRTGEKVFLECVQDMDHENMFWYRQDPGLGLRLIYFSYDVKMKEKGDIPEGYSVSREKKERFSLILESASTNQTSMYLCASTQTGTGLMYQPQHFGDGTRLSIL.